A selection of T cell receptor beta chains follows, all from one sample in a study of T cell responses to AZD1222 COVID-19 vaccine. Using immunoSEQ multiplex PCR, the repertoire was profiled, and TCRdb retains in-frame clones only, with some absent. This sample has 150,000 to 200,000 clones, with about 91% found just once. This sample comprised peripheral blood, obtained 28 days after the second AZD1222 dose. These receptors all come from an adult who received the AZD1222 COVID-19 vaccine. CDR3s include the opening cysteine and the closing phenylalanine or tryptophan. The D gene is left open where the match is weak. Only part of the rows carry a size: once, few, many, or a class if the clone is expanded.

j_call d_call v_call clone_size cdr3_nt cdr3_aa
TRBJ1-1 TRBD1 TRBV19 - TGTGCCAGTGGACAGGGGCAAGGCACTGAAGCTTTCTTT CASGQGQGTEAFF
TRBJ1-1 TRBD1 TRBV6-5 - TGTGCCAGCCGAAGGGGGCGCGACACTGAAGCTTTCTTT CASRRGRDTEAFF
TRBJ2-1 TRBD2 TRBV9 - TGTGCCAGCAGCGCCCCTGGGGGGGGACTAGCGGGGGAGCAGTTCTTC CASSAPGGGLAGEQFF
TRBJ2-7 TRBD1 TRBV5-1 - TGCGCCAGCAGTCAGACGACAGGGCTCACATACGAGCAGTACTTC CASSQTTGLTYEQYF
TRBJ1-6 - TRBV19 few TGTGCCAGTACCCAATTGGTCCAAAATTCACCCCTCCACTTT CASTQLVQNSPLHF
TRBJ1-1 - TRBV7-2 once TGTGCCAGCAGCGGGGGTCCAGGCACTGAAGCTTTCTTT CASSGGPGTEAFF
TRBJ2-7 TRBD2 TRBV6-2/TRBV6-3 - TGTGCCAGCAGCAACCTCAGGACTAGCGGGTCCTACGAGCAGTACTTC CASSNLRTSGSYEQYF
TRBJ2-5 - TRBV19 - TGTGCCAGTAGTTGGACAGCCGAAGAGACCCAGTACTTC CASSWTAEETQYF
TRBJ2-1 TRBD1 TRBV20-1 - TGCAGTGCTCTTCGACAGGGTCAGTTCTTC CSALRQGQFF
TRBJ1-4 - TRBV7-9 - TGTGCCAGCAACCAACAAGGAGGTTGGGAAAAACTGTTTTTT CASNQQGGWEKLFF
TRBJ1-6 TRBD1 TRBV28 - TGTGCCAGCGACGACAGGGAGGGCTATAATTCACCCCTCCACTTT CASDDREGYNSPLHF
TRBJ1-2 - TRBV7-2 - TGTGCCAGCAGCTTAGACGGGCAGCCGGACCTGGGCTACACCTTC CASSLDGQPDLGYTF
TRBJ2-2 - TRBV5-1 once TGCGCCAGCAGCTTGGATAGTTACACCGGGGAGCTGTTTTTT CASSLDSYTGELFF
TRBJ2-3 - TRBV11-3 once TGTGCCAGCAGCTTAGAAGCGACCAGCACAGATACGCAGTATTTT CASSLEATSTDTQYF
TRBJ2-3 - TRBV5-1 - TGCGCCAGCAGCCCCCAAGGGCGGGCAGATACGCAGTATTTT CASSPQGRADTQYF
TRBJ1-4 TRBD1 TRBV9 - TGTGCCAGCAGCGTAGGAGACAGGGAAAACGAAAAACTGTTTTTT CASSVGDRENEKLFF
TRBJ1-1 - TRBV6-1 - TGTGCCAGCAGTGACCCTCCGGGGAGGGGGACTGAAGCTTTCTTT CASSDPPGRGTEAFF
TRBJ2-7 TRBD1 TRBV5-6 few TGTGCCAGCAGCTTTGACAGGGGGCACGAGCAGTACTTC CASSFDRGHEQYF
TRBJ2-1 TRBD2 TRBV11-2 - TGTGCCAGCAGCTTAGATCTGCCGCTAGCGGGGGGCAACAATGAGCAGTTCTTC CASSLDLPLAGGNNEQFF
TRBJ2-1 - TRBV30 once TGTGCCTGGAGCGACGGGCCGGTTAGAGGAAATGAGCAGTTCTTC CAWSDGPVRGNEQFF
TRBJ2-7 - TRBV6-1 - TGTGCCAGCAGTGAGCGATGGGACACCTACGAGCAGTACTTC CASSERWDTYEQYF
TRBJ2-3 - TRBV21-1 - TGTGCCAGCAGCAATAAGGGAAGGTTAAGAACAGATACGCAGTATTTT CASSNKGRLRTDTQYF
TRBJ1-1 TRBD1 TRBV5-5 - TGTGCCAGCAGCTCCGGGACAGGGGAAGCTTTCTTT CASSSGTGEAFF
TRBJ2-1 TRBD1 TRBV18 - TGTGCCAGCTCACCACCCGGGACAGGGGGCCGCAATGAGCAGTTCTTC CASSPPGTGGRNEQFF
TRBJ2-1 - TRBV12-3/TRBV12-4 - TGTGCCAGCTTAAGTGGCCCCAGTGAGCAGTTCTTC CASLSGPSEQFF
TRBJ1-1 - TRBV28 - TGTGCCACGGAAGTACTACAGGGAATAAGTGAAGCTTTCTTT CATEVLQGISEAFF